This TCR beta chain came from a study of PD-L1 blockade in urothelial cancer. With 4 bases removed from V and 2 bases from J, the gap between germline ends came to 15 bases. The V gene's germline CDR1 is SGHKS and CDR2 YYEKEE (reference sequence). The CDR3 sequence is 15 residues long. Libraries were prepared by immunoSEQ multiplex PCR; TCRdb keeps only in-frame clonotypes and omits some of them. This table has over 45,000 clones, around 84% appearing once. The V call is TRBV5-5, the J call TRBJ1-1; D may be TRBD1 (6 bases). This TCR was sampled from a man aged 50 to 59 with urothelial cancer. Source: PBMCs, taken around atezolizumab (anti-PD-L1) treatment. CDR3 sequence: CASSKSGVQNTEAFF. The CDR3 coding sequence is TGTGCCAGCAGCAAATCAGGGGTTCAAAACACTGAAGCTTTCTTT.